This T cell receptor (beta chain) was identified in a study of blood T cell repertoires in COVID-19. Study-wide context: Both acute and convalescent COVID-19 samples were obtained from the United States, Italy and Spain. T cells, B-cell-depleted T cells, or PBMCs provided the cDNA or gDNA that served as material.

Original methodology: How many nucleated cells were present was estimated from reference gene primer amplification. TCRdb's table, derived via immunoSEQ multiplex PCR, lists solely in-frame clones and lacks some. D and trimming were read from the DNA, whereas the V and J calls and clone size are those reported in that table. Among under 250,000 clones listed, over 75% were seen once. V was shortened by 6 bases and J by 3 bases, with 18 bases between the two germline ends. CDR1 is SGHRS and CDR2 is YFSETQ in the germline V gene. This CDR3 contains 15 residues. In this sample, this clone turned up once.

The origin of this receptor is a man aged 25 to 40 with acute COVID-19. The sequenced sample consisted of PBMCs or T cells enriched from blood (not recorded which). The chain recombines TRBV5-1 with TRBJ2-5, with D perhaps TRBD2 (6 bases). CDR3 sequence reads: CASKVRGEMEETQYF. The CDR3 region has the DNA TGCGCCAGCAAGGTTCGCGGGGAGATGGAAGAGACCCAGTACTTC.